This section outlines one T cell receptor (beta chain) sequence together with its context. The clone's antigen remains unknown. No qualities accompany the bases; no much larger clone lies one base away. The sample is drawn from a study of glioma-infiltrating T cells (TCRdb year 2016). Notes on the research overall: The study sequenced TCR alpha- and beta-chain repertoires from glioma tissue, from non-neoplastic brain tissue and from matched peripheral blood mononuclear cells. To measure divergence between tissue and blood T-cell populations, each tissue-infiltrating repertoire was compared with the peripheral blood repertoire of the same patient. The paired cohort was made up of three low-grade glioma patients, about 8 primary glioblastoma patients and three non-glioma patients who contributed non-neoplastic brain tissue.

Paper-wide results and their limitations: VJ-independent divergence between tissue and blood was found to be below expectation in non-neoplastic patients but above expectation in all gliomas, particularly low-grade gliomas. Tissue and blood shared very few CDR3 sequences, a result attributed to high CDR3 diversity and limited sampling. The group comparisons were based on small numbers of patients: three non-neoplastic, three low-grade glioma and about eight glioblastoma patients.

Cut back by 5 bases and 2 bases, the V and J ends lie 13 bases apart. The CDR3 sequence holds 14 residues, the cysteine and phenylalanine included. Here the CDR3 DNA is all that survives: 42 bases in frame from base 1. For CDR1 and CDR2, the germline V gene lists SGHVS and FNYEAQ. TCR alpha and beta CDR3 regions were amplified with the iRepertoire nested amplicon-rescue multiplex PCR (arm-PCR) platform from RNA. The input for one-step reverse transcription and amplification was about 95-400 ng of tissue mRNA or PBMC total RNA. Following bead purification, Illumina adapters were added by a secondary multiplex PCR, and the libraries were gel-purified between 200 and 400 bp. Demultiplexing relied on internal 6-nucleotide barcodes carried by the libraries. Sequencing of libraries was performed on an Illumina MiSeq with 2x220 or 2x250 nucleotide paired-end reads. The paper's data handling went like this. Paired reads were merged with FLASH 1.2.11 and aligned to the GRCh37 human genome with BWA-MEM before extracting TRA and TRB reads. V and J assignment used an IMGT-derived reference of cassette sequences and CDR3 motifs that included pseudogenes. Reads were translated in three frames, and productive CDR3s were defined as those with a C...FGXG motif and no stop codons. Unique combinations of V-J cassette pair and CDR3 amino acid sequence were defined as clonotypes. Hamming distance filtering was applied to reads, with thresholds set by the sequence error rate of each sample in mapped regions. TCRdb cleaned the public reads at Q25 with fastp, built clones with MiXCR and kept in-frame beta chains. Identical CDR3 protein sequences are pooled into one entry, listed with their most common genes and DNA. What appears here as the V and J calls and clone size reflects TCRdb's work, not the paper's. Within this sample are fewer than 200,000 distinct CDR3 sequences, with 43% of them counted one time only. Under 6.5% of the sample rests with the top ten.

The TCR was taken from a human donor with low-grade glioma or glioblastoma, undergoing nonglioma brain surgery, or in good health (not recorded which). The chain is assembled from TRBV7-6 and TRBJ2-7; the D segment could be TRBD2, given 6 matching bases. The sample was glioma tissue, nonneoplastic brain tissue, or PBMCs (not recorded which). The CDR3 corresponds to CASSQDSGPYEQYF. The nucleotides are TGTGCCAGCAGCCAAGATAGCGGCCCCTACGAGCAGTACTTC.